These T cell receptor beta chains were read from a single sample in a study of T cell repertoires in cytomegalovirus infection. Via MiXCR, TCRdb re-called the reads, giving one row per CDR3 protein. The sample carries 740,000 or so distinct CDR3 sequences, roughly a third recorded once. Sequencing was carried out using PBMCs. The receptors come from a human donor in good health (CMV status not recorded). Some clones in this sample may be carry-over from other donors' samples. The CDR3 runs from the conserved cysteine through the conserved F or W. D genes are given only for firm matches. The size entry is marked missing in some rows and otherwise reads once, few, many or a size class.

v_call: TRBV4-1
d_call: NA
j_call: TRBJ1-4
clone_size: NA
cdr3_nt: TGCGCCAGCAGCAATGCCCCCGGGACTAATGAAAAACTGTTTTTT
cdr3_aa: CASSNAPGTNEKLFF

v_call: TRBV29-1
d_call: NA
j_call: TRBJ2-7
clone_size: NA
cdr3_nt: TGCAGCGTAGCGATCCTAGGCTACGAGCAGTACTTC
cdr3_aa: CSVAILGYEQYF

v_call: TRBV19
d_call: NA
j_call: TRBJ1-5
clone_size: NA
cdr3_nt: TGTGCCAGTAATTGGGCAGAAAATAGCAATCAGCCCCAGCATTTT
cdr3_aa: CASNWAENSNQPQHF

v_call: TRBV6-1
d_call: TRBD1
j_call: TRBJ1-5
clone_size: NA
cdr3_nt: TGTGCCAGCAGTCAGGACAGGGGGCGTGGAAGGGCCGATCAGCCCCAGCATTTT
cdr3_aa: CASSQDRGRGRADQPQHF

v_call: TRBV7-4
d_call: NA
j_call: TRBJ1-2
clone_size: NA
cdr3_nt: TGTGCCAGCAGCTTAGGTTCGGCGGCAGGGACCTTC
cdr3_aa: CASSLGSAAGTF

v_call: TRBV6-1
d_call: NA
j_call: TRBJ2-3
clone_size: few
cdr3_nt: TGTGCCAGCAGTGAAAGTAACCCGATGGCGCAGGGGCAGTATTTT
cdr3_aa: CASSESNPMAQGQYF

v_call: TRBV29-1
d_call: TRBD2
j_call: TRBJ2-7
clone_size: NA
cdr3_nt: TGCAGCGTTAGCCTAGCGGGAGGCTACGAGCAGTACTTC
cdr3_aa: CSVSLAGGYEQYF

v_call: TRBV29-1
d_call: TRBD2
j_call: TRBJ2-7
clone_size: once
cdr3_nt: TGCAGCGTTGGCCCCCCGAGCGGGATCGGCGAGCAGTACTTC
cdr3_aa: CSVGPPSGIGEQYF

v_call: TRBV4-1
d_call: NA
j_call: TRBJ1-3
clone_size: NA
cdr3_nt: TGCGCCAGCAGCCAAGGAGACAAGCCCTCTGGAAACACCATATATTTT
cdr3_aa: CASSQGDKPSGNTIYF

v_call: TRBV20-1
d_call: TRBD1
j_call: TRBJ1-6
clone_size: NA
cdr3_nt: TGCAGTGCTAGCGTCAGGGGGCTTTCACCCCTCCACTTT
cdr3_aa: CSASVRGLSPLHF

v_call: TRBV6-5
d_call: TRBD1
j_call: TRBJ1-2
clone_size: NA
cdr3_nt: TGTGCCAGCAGCCCTTCCCAGACAGGGATCTATGGCTACACCTTC
cdr3_aa: CASSPSQTGIYGYTF

v_call: TRBV12-3/TRBV12-4
d_call: TRBD2
j_call: TRBJ2-1
clone_size: NA
cdr3_nt: TGTGCCAGCAGTCGACTAGCGGGTAGCGACTTGAGCTCCTACAATGAGCAGTTCTTC
cdr3_aa: CASSRLAGSDLSSYNEQFF

v_call: TRBV5-1
d_call: TRBD2
j_call: TRBJ2-3
clone_size: NA
cdr3_nt: TGCGCCAGCAGCTTGGCCAGTCGGGGGGGGAGCACAGATACGCAGTATTTT
cdr3_aa: CASSLASRGGSTDTQYF

v_call: TRBV20-1
d_call: NA
j_call: TRBJ2-7
clone_size: NA
cdr3_nt: TGCAGACATACTGACTCCTACGAGCAGTACTTC
cdr3_aa: CRHTDSYEQYF

v_call: TRBV19
d_call: NA
j_call: TRBJ1-5
clone_size: many
cdr3_nt: TGTGCCAGTAGTCTCTCGACCCAGGATCAGCCCCAGCATTTT
cdr3_aa: CASSLSTQDQPQHF

v_call: TRBV12-3/TRBV12-4
d_call: NA
j_call: TRBJ1-1
clone_size: many
cdr3_nt: TGTGCCAGCAGTCCTCGGGGGACAATGAACACTGAAGCTTTCTTT
cdr3_aa: CASSPRGTMNTEAFF

v_call: TRBV5-1
d_call: TRBD2
j_call: TRBJ2-3
clone_size: NA
cdr3_nt: TGCGCCAGCACCCCGCCGGGCGGGGGTTCCCAAAATACGCAGTATTTT
cdr3_aa: CASTPPGGGSQNTQYF

v_call: TRBV20-1
d_call: NA
j_call: TRBJ1-1
clone_size: NA
cdr3_nt: TGCAGTGCAGAGTCCAGATACACTGAAGCTTTCTTT
cdr3_aa: CSAESRYTEAFF

v_call: TRBV26
d_call: NA
j_call: TRBJ1-5
clone_size: few
cdr3_nt: TGTCCCAGCCTTCATAGCAATCAGCCCCAGCATTTT
cdr3_aa: CPSLHSNQPQHF

v_call: TRBV7-2
d_call: TRBD1
j_call: TRBJ1-2
clone_size: many
cdr3_nt: TGTGCCAGCAGCTCCGACAGGGTGGGAGGCTACACCTTC
cdr3_aa: CASSSDRVGGYTF

v_call: TRBV7-2
d_call: NA
j_call: TRBJ2-3
clone_size: NA
cdr3_nt: TGTGCCAGCAGCGCGCAACTAGTGGGGATCACAGATACGCAGTATTTT
cdr3_aa: CASSAQLVGITDTQYF

v_call: TRBV29-1
d_call: NA
j_call: TRBJ2-5
clone_size: few
cdr3_nt: TGCAGCGTTGAAGTGGACCCACAGGGGACCCAGTACTTC
cdr3_aa: CSVEVDPQGTQYF

v_call: TRBV12-3/TRBV12-4
d_call: TRBD1
j_call: TRBJ1-5
clone_size: NA
cdr3_nt: TGTGCCAGCAGTCCCGGGACAGGTTTGCGGAATCAGCCCCAGCATTTT
cdr3_aa: CASSPGTGLRNQPQHF

v_call: TRBV6-5
d_call: NA
j_call: TRBJ1-2
clone_size: few
cdr3_nt: TGTGCCAGCACCCAAGGAGGGGCTAAAGGCTACACCTTC
cdr3_aa: CASTQGGAKGYTF

v_call: TRBV19
d_call: NA
j_call: TRBJ1-2
clone_size: few
cdr3_nt: TGTGCCAGTACTGCGGCCTATGGCTACACCTTC
cdr3_aa: CASTAAYGYTF

v_call: TRBV7-8
d_call: TRBD2
j_call: TRBJ2-1
clone_size: NA
cdr3_nt: TGTGCCAGCAGCTTAGGGACTAGCGGGAGGGAAGGCAATGAGCAGTTCTTC
cdr3_aa: CASSLGTSGREGNEQFF

v_call: TRBV2
d_call: NA
j_call: TRBJ1-2
clone_size: NA
cdr3_nt: TGTGCCAGCAGTGAAGAGCGGAAAATAAACTATGGCTACACCTTC
cdr3_aa: CASSEERKINYGYTF

v_call: TRBV30
d_call: NA
j_call: TRBJ2-5
clone_size: few
cdr3_nt: TGTGCCCAAAGGGGGGAAGAGACCCAGTACTTC
cdr3_aa: CAQRGEETQYF

v_call: TRBV7-9
d_call: NA
j_call: TRBJ2-7
clone_size: many
cdr3_nt: TGTGCCAGCAGCTTAGTCGGGGCTAGCTACGAGCAGTACTTC
cdr3_aa: CASSLVGASYEQYF

v_call: TRBV28
d_call: TRBD1
j_call: TRBJ1-5
clone_size: many
cdr3_nt: TGTGCCAGCAGTCTCAACCCGATGACAGGGGGCAATCAGCCCCAGCATTTT
cdr3_aa: CASSLNPMTGGNQPQHF

v_call: TRBV11-2
d_call: NA
j_call: TRBJ1-1
clone_size: NA
cdr3_nt: TGTGCCAGCAGCTTAGTTAGCCCGGGGACTGAAGCTTTCTTT
cdr3_aa: CASSLVSPGTEAFF

v_call: TRBV6-6
d_call: NA
j_call: TRBJ1-5
clone_size: few
cdr3_nt: TGTGCCAGCAGTTACCCCGGGGATCAGCCCCAGCATTTT
cdr3_aa: CASSYPGDQPQHF

v_call: TRBV19
d_call: TRBD1
j_call: TRBJ1-5
clone_size: NA
cdr3_nt: TGTGCCAGTAAAGACAGGGAAAGGCAGCCCCAGCATTTT
cdr3_aa: CASKDRERQPQHF

v_call: TRBV4-1
d_call: NA
j_call: TRBJ1-3
clone_size: NA
cdr3_nt: TGCGCCAGCAGCCAAGAATGGGGGCGCTACTCTGGAAACACCATATATTTT
cdr3_aa: CASSQEWGRYSGNTIYF

v_call: TRBV7-2
d_call: TRBD1
j_call: TRBJ2-1
clone_size: few
cdr3_nt: TGTGCCAGCAGCTTAAAGTCACCCGGGACAGCCGTCGGAGTGATTGAGCAGTTCTTC
cdr3_aa: CASSLKSPGTAVGVIEQFF

v_call: TRBV4-1
d_call: NA
j_call: TRBJ1-1
clone_size: few
cdr3_nt: TGCGCCAGCAGACTACAGCTGAACACTGAAGCTTTCTTT
cdr3_aa: CASRLQLNTEAFF

v_call: TRBV19
d_call: NA
j_call: TRBJ2-7
clone_size: NA
cdr3_nt: TGTGCCAGTAGTATAGTACCTCGCTACGAGCAGTACTTC
cdr3_aa: CASSIVPRYEQYF

v_call: TRBV6-1
d_call: NA
j_call: TRBJ1-6
clone_size: NA
cdr3_nt: TGTGCCAGCAGGATGGTCGGGGTCAAATCACCCCTCCACTTT
cdr3_aa: CASRMVGVKSPLHF

v_call: TRBV6-5
d_call: TRBD1
j_call: TRBJ1-2
clone_size: few
cdr3_nt: TGTGCCAGCAGTTTTCGGGACAGGCCTAACTATGGCTACACCTTC
cdr3_aa: CASSFRDRPNYGYTF

v_call: TRBV29-1
d_call: NA
j_call: TRBJ1-1
clone_size: NA
cdr3_nt: TGCAGCGTTGACTCTGGGGTCGGAACTGAAGCTTTCTTT
cdr3_aa: CSVDSGVGTEAFF

v_call: TRBV20-1
d_call: NA
j_call: TRBJ2-6
clone_size: NA
cdr3_nt: TGCAGTGCCGGGGGCTGGGCCAACGTCCTGACTTTC
cdr3_aa: CSAGGWANVLTF

v_call: TRBV6-6
d_call: TRBD1
j_call: TRBJ2-4
clone_size: NA
cdr3_nt: TGTGCCAGCAGTTACCGCACAGGGGTTCCCAAAAACATTCAGTACTTC
cdr3_aa: CASSYRTGVPKNIQYF

v_call: TRBV10-3
d_call: NA
j_call: TRBJ2-6
clone_size: NA
cdr3_nt: TGTGCCATCAGTACAGGGACCGGGGCCAACGTCCTGACTTTC
cdr3_aa: CAISTGTGANVLTF

v_call: TRBV4-2
d_call: NA
j_call: TRBJ2-3
clone_size: few
cdr3_nt: TGTGCCAGCAGCCAAGAGTTCGGGCAGGGTAGAGAGTATTTT
cdr3_aa: CASSQEFGQGREYF

v_call: TRBV18
d_call: NA
j_call: TRBJ1-1
clone_size: NA
cdr3_nt: TGTGCCAGCTCACCATACGGGCTGGGGGCAGGCACTGAAGCTTTCTTT
cdr3_aa: CASSPYGLGAGTEAFF

v_call: TRBV6-1
d_call: NA
j_call: TRBJ2-7
clone_size: NA
cdr3_nt: TGTGCCAGCAGTTATGGGAGCGGGCGGACCTACGAGCAGTACTTC
cdr3_aa: CASSYGSGRTYEQYF

v_call: TRBV28
d_call: TRBD2
j_call: TRBJ2-3
clone_size: NA
cdr3_nt: TGTGCCAGCACCACTAGCGGGATCACAGATACGCAGTATTTT
cdr3_aa: CASTTSGITDTQYF

v_call: TRBV7-8
d_call: NA
j_call: TRBJ2-1
clone_size: few
cdr3_nt: TGTGCCAGCAGCTTAGGATTAGGGGGGGGTCTCAATGAGCAGTTCTTC
cdr3_aa: CASSLGLGGGLNEQFF

v_call: TRBV7-2
d_call: NA
j_call: TRBJ2-5
clone_size: NA
cdr3_nt: TGTGCCAGCAGCTTAGGGGGGAAGTCCCGGGAGACCCAGTACTTC
cdr3_aa: CASSLGGKSRETQYF

v_call: TRBV19
d_call: TRBD1
j_call: TRBJ2-7
clone_size: NA
cdr3_nt: TGTGCCAGTAGTGCCAGGACAGGGAGCTCCTACGAGCAGTACTTC
cdr3_aa: CASSARTGSSYEQYF

v_call: TRBV5-1
d_call: TRBD1
j_call: TRBJ2-7
clone_size: NA
cdr3_nt: TGCGCCAGCAGCTTGGTTTCTACGGGGACAGGGGTAAGCGAGCAGTACTTC
cdr3_aa: CASSLVSTGTGVSEQYF

v_call: TRBV7-2
d_call: NA
j_call: TRBJ2-1
clone_size: many
cdr3_nt: TGTGCCAGCAGCCTCGTGGGGCGGACCTCGATCGCCAATGAGCAGTTCTTC
cdr3_aa: CASSLVGRTSIANEQFF

v_call: TRBV4-2
d_call: NA
j_call: TRBJ1-1
clone_size: NA
cdr3_nt: TGTGCCAGCAGCCAAGAGGGACCCTCCTTTGACACTGAAGCTTTCTTT
cdr3_aa: CASSQEGPSFDTEAFF